This T cell receptor beta chain comes out of a study of blood T cell repertoires in COVID-19. As for the study in general: The United States, Italy and Spain supplied acute and convalescent COVID-19 samples. PBMCs, B-cell-depleted T cells, or T cells were the source of the cDNA or gDNA that made up the material.

As processed by the authors: How many nucleated cells were present was estimated from reference gene primer amplification. Produced via immunoSEQ multiplex PCR; TCRdb's table is partial and in-frame only. D and trimming come from the DNA, and the V and J calls and clone size come from that table. The data hold 100,000 to 130,000 clones, with about 85% observed a single time. From germline, CDR1 is SGHRS and CDR2 YFSETQ. V lost 3 bases and J lost 0; bases outside the gene matches: 2. The length of the CDR3 is 14 residues. This TCR derives from a woman in her 70s with acute or convalescent COVID-19. V and J are TRBV5-1 and TRBJ1-1, with TRBD1 identical over 7 bases. The sample comprised peripheral blood. The CDR3 here is CASSSGQLNTEAFF. Written as DNA, the CDR3 is TGCGCCAGCAGCTCGGGACAGCTGAACACTGAAGCTTTCTTT.